The 6 T cell receptor beta chains below were found in one sample sequenced in a study of blood T cell repertoires in COVID-19. This table comes from immunoSEQ multiplex PCR, and its TCRdb copy is limited to in-frame clones, with some not included. Altogether roughly 220,000 clones are present, about nine tenths being singletons, with the ten largest covering under 3%. Sequencing was done on a sample of PBMCs or T cells enriched from blood (not recorded which). These receptors were obtained from a woman aged 25-40 years who had recovered from COVID-19.

This rearrangement joins TRBV12-3 or TRBV12-4 to TRBJ1-5, with no clear D. V was shortened by 7 bases and J by 3 bases, with 7 bases between the two germline ends. The CDR3 length is 12 residues. The DNA of the CDR3 is TGTGCCAGCATGCGGCACAATCAGCCCCAGCATTTT. Amino acid sequence: CASMRHNQPQHF.

V is TRBV6-5 and J is TRBJ1-1; 7 nucleotides align to TRBD1. CDR1 and CDR2 (germline): MNHEY, SVGAGI. The V and J ends lost 5 bases and 0 bases, in that order; junction bases with no gene match: 6. The length of the CDR3 is 15 residues. The CDR3 DNA reads TGTGCCAGCAGTACAGGGGAATTCATGAACACTGAAGCTTTCTTT. Protein product: CASSTGEFMNTEAFF.

This chain joins TRBV2 and TRBJ1-6; the D gene is possibly TRBD1 (5 bases). CDR1 and CDR2 (germline): SNHLY, FYNNEI. CDR3 length: 15 residues. V was trimmed by 6 bases and J by 5 bases, leaving 14 bases between them. The CDR3 protein is CASSPRAGDNSPLHF. CDR3 sequence (DNA): TGTGCCAGCAGCCCCCGGGCGGGGGATAATTCACCCCTCCACTTT. The whole variable domain, filled in from reference TRBV2 and TRBJ1-6, reads EPEVTQTPSHQVTQMGQEVILRCVPISNHLYFYWYRQILGQKVEFLVSFYNNEISEKSEIFDDQFSVERPDGSNFTLKIRSTKLEDSAMYFCASSPRAGDNSPLHFGNGTRLTVT.

This clone was counted a single time. The rearrangement joins TRBV27 to TRBJ2-2; D not certain. Germline V gives CDR1 MNHEY, CDR2 SMNVEV (reference sequence). V was cut by 1 base and J by 2 bases, with 5 bases left in between. The CDR3 runs 14 residues. For the CDR3, the DNA is TGTGCCAGCAGTTTATTCAGTAACACCGGGGAGCTGTTTTTT. Amino acid sequence: CASSLFSNTGELFF.

The rearrangement joins TRBV7-2 to TRBJ1-4; D is perhaps TRBD1 (6 bases). Germline V gene sequence: CDR1 SGHTA, CDR2 FQGNSA. This CDR3 comprises 15 residues. Trimming took off 5 bases at V and 4 bases at J, with 14 bases between the two ends. Here the CDR3 reads CASSNVGGFNEKLFF. The CDR3 DNA reads as TGTGCCAGCAGCAACGTAGGGGGATTTAATGAAAAACTGTTTTTT.

This clone appeared a single time. The chain recombines TRBV5-5 with TRBJ1-1; maybe TRBD1 (6 bases). Trimming stripped 0 bases from V and 7 bases from J, with 13 bases between. This CDR3 has 14 amino acids. The germline V gene has CDR1 SGHKS and CDR2 YYEKEE (reference sequence). CDR3 nucleotide sequence: TGTGCCAGCAGCTTGGCCAGGGGCGAGGGTGAAGCTTTCTTT. This sequence encodes CASSLARGEGEAFF.